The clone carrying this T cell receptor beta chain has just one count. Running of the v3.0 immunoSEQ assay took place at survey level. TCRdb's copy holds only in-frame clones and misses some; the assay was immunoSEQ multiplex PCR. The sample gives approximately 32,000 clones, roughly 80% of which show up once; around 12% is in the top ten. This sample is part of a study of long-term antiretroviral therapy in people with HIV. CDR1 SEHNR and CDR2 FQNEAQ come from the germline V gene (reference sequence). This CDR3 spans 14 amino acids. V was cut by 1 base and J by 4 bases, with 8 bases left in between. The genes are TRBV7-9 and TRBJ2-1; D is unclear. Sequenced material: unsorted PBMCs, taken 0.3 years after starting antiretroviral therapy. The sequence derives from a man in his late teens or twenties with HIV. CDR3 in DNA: TGTGCCAGCAGCTTAGATATGGGTTACAATGAGCAGTTCTTC. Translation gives CASSLDMGYNEQFF.